One and the same sample provided the 11 T cell receptor beta chains below, sequenced in a study of cytomegalovirus exposure and HLA in healthy donors. A multiplex PCR was run with 60 Vbeta primers and 13 Jbeta primers. Libraries were prepared by immunoSEQ multiplex PCR; TCRdb keeps only in-frame clonotypes and omits some of them. The table includes around 120,000 clones, 80% detected once. Sequenced sample: PBMCs. The receptors were sampled from a male donor in good health and CMV-seronegative.

The rearrangement links TRBV5-4 to TRBJ2-1, with D perhaps matching TRBD2 (7 bases). The V end lost 2 bases, the J end lost 8 bases, and 14 bases lay between the germline ends. The CDR3 covers 14 residues. CDR1 and CDR2 from the germline V gene are SGHNT and YYREEE (reference sequence). In DNA form, the CDR3 reads TGTGCCAGCAGCTTCGAGGGAGGGGGTTATGAGCAGTTCTTC. Its protein product is CASSFEGGGYEQFF.

The V gene is TRBV14, the J gene TRBJ1-2; 8 bases fit TRBD1. Germline loops: CDR1 SGHDN, CDR2 FVKESK. The CDR3 has 14 residues. Trimming at V came to 2 bases and at J to 4 bases, leaving 3 bases not matched to a gene. The chain's CDR3 is CASSQFDRGYGYTF. DNA of the CDR3: TGTGCCAGCAGCCAATTCGACAGGGGCTATGGCTACACCTTC.

This clone was counted a few times. The chain has TRBV5-1 and TRBJ2-7, with D possibly being TRBD1 (5 bases). CDR3 length: 14 residues. V lost 4 bases and J lost 0, with 11 bases in between. From germline, CDR1 is SGHRS and CDR2 YFSETQ. CDR3 nucleotides: TGCGCCAGCAGCCAAGAAACAGGCTCCTACGAGCAGTACTTC. Translating it yields CASSQETGSYEQYF.

The CDR3 here is CAWSVSSGANTGELFF. The CDR3 coding sequence is TGTGCCTGGAGTGTAAGTTCAGGTGCGAACACCGGGGAGCTGTTTTTT. The chain has TRBV30 and TRBJ2-2; D gene uncertain. With 0 bases removed from V and 0 bases from J, the gap between germline ends came to 11 bases. The CDR3 is 16 residues long. Per the germline V gene, CDR1 is GTSNPN and CDR2 is SVGIG (reference sequence).

This clone showed up just a few times. The CDR3 loop is CASSESWLAPYNEQFF. The CDR3 DNA is TGCGCCAGCAGTGAGTCGTGGCTAGCGCCCTACAATGAGCAGTTCTTC. The chain carries TRBV10-1 and TRBJ2-1, with TRBD2 as a possible D gene (6 bases). This CDR3 is 16 amino acids long. Trimming took off 0 bases at V and 2 bases at J, with 11 bases between the two ends. Germline V CDR1 and CDR2: WNHNN, SYGVQD (reference sequence).

The chain uses TRBV2 and TRBJ1-5; 7 bases match TRBD1. This CDR3 spans 15 amino acids. CDR1 SNHLY and CDR2 FYNNEI come from the germline V gene. V shed 5 bases, J shed 5 bases, and the junction held 9 bases outside the gene matches. CDR3 bases: TGTGCCAGCAGTAGGGACAGACCCGGGGATCAGCCCCAGCATTTT. It translates to CASSRDRPGDQPQHF. The whole variable domain, remainder taken from reference TRBV2 and TRBJ1-5, is EPEVTQTPSHQVTQMGQEVILRCVPISNHLYFYWYRQILGQKVEFLVSFYNNEISEKSEIFDDQFSVERPDGSNFTLKIRSTKLEDSAMYFCASSRDRPGDQPQHFGDGTRLSIL.

This rearrangement joins TRBV19 to TRBJ1-6; D uncertain. This CDR3 has 14 amino acids. V lost 6 bases, J lost 10 bases, and 16 bases lay in between. Germline CDR1 is LNHDA and CDR2 is SQIVND (reference sequence). The CDR3 nucleotides are TGTGCCAGTAGAAGGGAGGGAAAGAGCTCACCCCTCCACTTT. Amino acids: CASRREGKSSPLHF.

The chain has TRBV5-4 and TRBJ1-2, with 9 bases aligning to TRBD1. The CDR3 sequence is 13 residues long. V trimming: 2 bases; J trimming: 5 bases; junction bases outside the gene matches: 1. Germline lookup yields CDR1 SGHNT and CDR2 YYREEE (reference sequence). Here the CDR3 reads CASSFDRGYGYTF. The CDR3 bases are TGTGCCAGCAGCTTCGACAGGGGGTATGGCTACACCTTC.

The gene calls are TRBV10-2 and TRBJ2-1; D perhaps matches TRBD2 (6 bases). In germline, CDR1 is WSHSY, CDR2 SAAADI. The V gene lost 5 bases and the J gene lost 9 bases, with 14 bases spanning the gap. The CDR3 length is 13 residues. As DNA, the CDR3 is TGCGCCAGCAGTATAACGGGAGAAGGTGAGCAGTTCTTC. Amino acid sequence: CASSITGEGEQFF.

This chain's CDR3 is CASSPTIMIRTGDYGYTF. The CDR3 DNA reads as TGTGCCAGCTCACCAACTATCATGATACGGACAGGGGACTATGGCTACACCTTC. The V gene is TRBV18, the J gene TRBJ1-2; 9 bases are a match to TRBD1. Trimming took 2 bases from V and 3 from J; bases not matched to a gene: 13. Per the germline V gene, CDR1 is KGHSH and CDR2 is LQKENI. The CDR3 sequence is 18 residues long.

As concerns this clone: A read error may account for a junction end that differs from germline. V usage is TRBV7-9 and J usage is TRBJ2-1; 11 positions agree with TRBD2. CDR3 length equals 15 residues. Germline V lookup: CDR1 SEHNR, CDR2 FQNEAQ (reference sequence). Written as DNA, the CDR3 is TGTTCCAGCAGCTCTCGACTAGCGGGGAGCAATGAGCAGTTCTTC. Amino acids: CSSSSRLAGSNEQFF.